A selection of T cell receptor beta chains follows, all from one sample in a study of cytomegalovirus exposure and HLA in healthy donors. Using immunoSEQ multiplex PCR, the repertoire was profiled, and TCRdb retains in-frame clones only, with some absent. This table holds around 150,000 clones, around 80% found once. The sequenced material came from PBMCs. These receptors were taken from a woman aged 18-29 years in good health and CMV-seronegative. CDR3s leave out the opening cysteine and the closing phenylalanine or tryptophan.

CDR3 length,V gene,CDR3 protein
11,TRBV6-5,ASREDRDYGYT
11,TRBV5-1,ASSLAYTDTQY
16,TRBV4-1,ASSQDVGRRQLNEKLF
12,TRBV14,ASSHLPGGTEAF
11,TRBV27,ASRGGGGSPLH
16,TRBV27,ASSFAGTGVTGANVLT
12,TRBV6-5,ASSQAPYGGPQH
13,TRBV5-1,ASSSKLASTDTQY
12,TRBV5-4,ASSSGTQSYEQY
15,TRBV5-1,ASSLGPTGTLNTEAF
9,TRBV29-1,SVVQGEKLF
11,TRBV11-2,ASSTGQNRPQH
14,TRBV2,ASSEEAGGYTGELF
13,TRBV18,ASSPYDRALWGYT
18,TRBV19,ASSIDSPGTASSGANVLT
13,TRBV5-5,ASSLRGHSRETQY
14,TRBV5-1,ASSLGGGGRNTEAF
12,TRBV5-1,ASSFAQGIYGYT
14,TRBV5-1,ASSLSSGGLSDTQY
16,TRBV2,ASKKETGQPSSGNTIY
14,TRBV19,ASSTRTGVAKNIQY
16,TRBV4-2,ASSQESRLAGSFNEQF
14,TRBV5-1,ASSPSGQETNYEQY
11,TRBV15,ATSFGLDEKLF
14,TRBV4-1,ASSQGPQGVWTEAF
9,TRBV20-1,LVPLNTEAF
15,TRBV2,ASSALKAGGLGDTQY
13,TRBV7-8,ASASVTGSSYEQY
12,TRBV4-1,ASSQDQSGYGYT
14,TRBV7-9,ASSRAGEAGANVLT
15,TRBV2,ASSALGGLTSTDTQY
13,TRBV7-2,ASSSGQGWNQPQH
12,TRBV6-6,ASTSPGQIYGYT
12,TRBV7-5,VRSPPARGEKLF
11,TRBV7-9,ASSLAGPWGYT
14,TRBV4-2,ASSQEWAGGQYEQY
12,TRBV5-4,ASSLNQGYYGYT
14,TRBV5-1,ASSLRSGVQTYGYT
13,TRBV5-1,ASSPRTSSYNEQF
12,TRBV11-3,ASRSDIAGNTIY